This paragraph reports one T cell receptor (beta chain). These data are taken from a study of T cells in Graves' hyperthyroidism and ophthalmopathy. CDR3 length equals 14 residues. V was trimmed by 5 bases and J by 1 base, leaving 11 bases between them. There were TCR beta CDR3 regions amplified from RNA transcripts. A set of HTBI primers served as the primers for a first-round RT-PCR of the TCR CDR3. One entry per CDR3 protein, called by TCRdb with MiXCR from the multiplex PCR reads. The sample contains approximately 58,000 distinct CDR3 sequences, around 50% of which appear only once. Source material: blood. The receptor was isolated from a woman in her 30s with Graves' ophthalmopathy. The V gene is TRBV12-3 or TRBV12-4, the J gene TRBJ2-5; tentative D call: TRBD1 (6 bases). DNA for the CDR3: TGTGCCAGCAGTCAAGGGGGATCCCAAGAGACCCAGTACTTC. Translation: CASSQGGSQETQYF.